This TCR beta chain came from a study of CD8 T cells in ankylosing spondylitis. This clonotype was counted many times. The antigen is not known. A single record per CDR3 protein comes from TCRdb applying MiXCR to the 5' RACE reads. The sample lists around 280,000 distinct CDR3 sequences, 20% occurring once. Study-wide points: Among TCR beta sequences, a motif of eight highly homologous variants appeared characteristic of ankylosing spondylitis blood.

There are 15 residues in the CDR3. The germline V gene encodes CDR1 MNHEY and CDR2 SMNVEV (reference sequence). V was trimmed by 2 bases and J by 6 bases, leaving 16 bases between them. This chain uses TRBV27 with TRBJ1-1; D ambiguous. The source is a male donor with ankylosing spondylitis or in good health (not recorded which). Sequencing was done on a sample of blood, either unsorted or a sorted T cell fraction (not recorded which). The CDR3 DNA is TGTGCCAGCAGTTTAGAAGCTATCGACAATCCTGAAGCTTTCTTT. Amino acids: CASSLEAIDNPEAFF.